This TCR beta chain was documented in a study of sequential checkpoint blockade in melanoma. Study-wide context: About two dozen patients had tumor biopsies before treatment and at week 13. The study, taken as a whole, reports: Clinical benefit was about 30 times likelier when tumor T-cell fraction and clonality increased.

The treatment: randomized to nivolumab then ipilimumab (arm A) or the reverse (arm B). In regard to this clone: Antigen unknown.

Sequenced by immunoSEQ multiplex PCR; TCRdb stores in-frame clones only, minus some. The top ten clones hold about 24% of a sample with more than 10,000 clones, about 29% of them seen once. Sample: tumor tissue (inferred from file names), taken from a patient given nivolumab and ipilimumab in sequence. The sequence derives from a human donor with melanoma.

The CDR3 bases are TGTGCCAGCAGAAGGACATCAGCCTACAATGAGCAGTTCTTC. Residues: CASRRTSAYNEQFF. This chain uses TRBV25-1 with TRBJ2-1; D might be TRBD1 (5 bases). Deletions cut 6 bases from V and 2 bases from J, with 11 bases between. Germline V gene data show CDR1 as MGHDK and CDR2 as SYGVNS. This CDR3 comprises 14 residues.